A single sample is the source of the 23 T cell receptor beta chains below, sequenced in a study of T cells in localized non-small cell lung cancer. Some clones are missing from TCRdb's copy, which holds only in-frame ones; the method was immunoSEQ multiplex PCR. The sample shows 30,000 to 40,000 clones, approximately 80% of them seen only once. Sequenced material: peripheral blood, taken before any cancer treatment. The receptor set was obtained from a male donor at least 60 years old with stage III squamous cell lung carcinoma.

The chain employs TRBV19 and TRBJ2-1, with TRBD2 identical over 7 bases. J gave up 2 bases and V 4 bases, and 8 bases lay outside the gene matches. The CDR3 loop spans 16 amino acids. Germline V gene lookup returns CDR1 LNHDA and CDR2 SQIVND (reference sequence). The CDR3 nucleotides are TGTGCCAGTAGTACCCTCGCCGCGGGAGCCTACAATGAGCAGTTCTTC. Translated: CASSTLAAGAYNEQFF.

In this sample, this clone turned up once. V usage is TRBV30 and J usage is TRBJ1-3; D is uncertain. V lost 8 bases and J lost 0, with 11 bases in between. The CDR3 runs 13 residues. The germline CDR1 and CDR2 sequences are GTSNPN and SVGIG (reference sequence). DNA of the CDR3: TGTGCCGGCCGGGGTTCCTCTGGAAACACCATATATTTT. Residues: CAGRGSSGNTIYF.

The gene calls are TRBV7-2 and TRBJ2-7, with 10 nucleotides matching TRBD1. Per the germline V gene, CDR1 is SGHTA and CDR2 is FQGNSA. The CDR3 consists of 15 residues. Trimming removed 5 bases from V and 0 bases from J; junction bases left unmatched: 4. This CDR3 is CASSKGQGSSYEQYF. The CDR3, as DNA: TGTGCCAGCAGCAAGGGACAGGGGAGCTCCTACGAGCAGTACTTC. The full variable domain, with the rest looked up from reference TRBV7-2 and TRBJ2-7, is GAGVSQSPSNKVTEKGKDVELRCDPISGHTALYWYRQSLGQGLEFLIYFQGNSAPDKSGLPSDRFSAERTGGSVSTLTIQRTQQEDSAVYLCASSKGQGSSYEQYFGPGTRLTVT.

The chain links TRBV30 to TRBJ1-2, with D perhaps TRBD1 (6 bases). The germline gives CDR1 GTSNPN, CDR2 SVGIG (reference sequence). The CDR3 is 16 residues long. The V and J ends lost 4 bases and 0 bases respectively, with 18 bases between them. The DNA for the CDR3 is TGTGCCTGGATGAAAGGGGGGGGTTATTCTAACTATGGCTACACCTTC. Translation: CAWMKGGGYSNYGYTF.

The genes are TRBV5-4 and TRBJ1-5, with D possibly matching TRBD1 (5 bases). Between the trimmed V and J ends, which lost 3 bases and 3 bases, there was a span of 7 bases. CDR3 length: 13 amino acids. Germline values: CDR1 SGHNT, CDR2 YYREEE (reference sequence). DNA for the CDR3: TGTGCCAGCAGCTGGGACCTCAATCAGCCCCAGCATTTT. It is translated as CASSWDLNQPQHF.

V is TRBV19 and J is TRBJ1-1; TRBD1 is a possible D gene (6 bases). CDR3 length: 14 amino acids. Trimming removed 3 bases at V and 3 bases at J, with 11 bases between. From germline, CDR1 is LNHDA and CDR2 SQIVND (reference sequence). The CDR3 loop is CASSMRGSDTEAFF. Written as DNA, the CDR3 is TGTGCCAGTAGTATGAGGGGGTCGGACACTGAAGCTTTCTTT.

This chain joins TRBV9 and TRBJ1-1; 8 bases agree with TRBD1. The V gene end was trimmed by 4 bases and the J gene end by 3 bases; junction bases not matched to a gene: 14. Germline V gene data show CDR1 as SGDLS and CDR2 as YYNGEE. There are 17 residues in the CDR3. In nucleotides, the CDR3 is TGTGCCAGCAGCCCGAGGACAGGGACCCAGTGGGACACTGAAGCTTTCTTT. Protein: CASSPRTGTQWDTEAFF.

The chain carries TRBV10-3 and TRBJ2-5; D is possibly TRBD2 (6 bases). The CDR3 covers 14 residues. Per germline, CDR1 ENHRY and CDR2 SYGVKD. V gave up 4 bases and J gave up 2 bases, with 11 bases separating them. The CDR3 coding sequence is TGTGCCATCAGTGTAGGCGGGGCGCAAGAGACCCAGTACTTC. Residues: CAISVGGAQETQYF.

This sequence joins TRBV2 and TRBJ2-5; 8 positions match TRBD2. The CDR3 has 14 residues. The germline gives CDR1 SNHLY, CDR2 FYNNEI. The ends lost 8 bases at V and 5 bases at J; junction bases unmatched: 10. CDR3 bases: TGTGCCAGCTCACGGACTAGCTCGGGGGAGACCCAGTACTTC. This gives the protein CASSRTSSGETQYF.

The chain has TRBV28 and TRBJ2-1; 8 positions agree with TRBD1. Germline assignment: CDR1 MDHEN and CDR2 SYDVKM. V lost 3 bases, J lost 7 bases, and 8 bases stayed unmatched. CDR3 length: 15 amino acids. CDR3 loop: CASSFDDRGPNEQFF. The CDR3 DNA follows: TGTGCCAGCAGTTTTGACGACAGGGGACCGAATGAGCAGTTCTTC.

The count of this clone is one. V gene TRBV5-1 combines with J gene TRBJ2-7; 7 nucleotides agree with TRBD1. The CDR3 contains 14 residues. Trimming at V came to 4 bases and at J to 5 bases, leaving 9 bases not matched to a gene. Germline V gene sequence: CDR1 SGHRS, CDR2 YFSETQ. The CDR3 sequence: CASSIRDSSDEQYF. The CDR3, as DNA: TGCGCCAGCAGCATCCGGGACAGCAGCGACGAGCAGTACTTC.

The J gene is TRBJ2-2, the V gene TRBV5-4, with unresolved D. The CDR3 sequence is 12 residues long. Per the germline V gene, CDR1 is SGHNT and CDR2 is YYREEE (reference sequence). Trimming took 2 bases from V and 4 from J, leaving 3 bases between them. CDR3 nucleotide sequence: TGTGCCAGCAGCTTCAGCACCGGGGAGCTGTTTTTT. Residues: CASSFSTGELFF.

V usage is TRBV5-6 and J usage is TRBJ2-7; 11 nucleotides match TRBD2. The CDR3 runs 16 residues. Germline-derived CDR1 and CDR2 are SGHDT and YYEEEE. V lost 4 bases and J lost 0; bases outside the gene matches: 6. Written as DNA, the CDR3 is TGTGCCAGCAGCGTAAGGACTAGCGGGTTCTCCTACGAGCAGTACTTC. It codes for CASSVRTSGFSYEQYF.

This clone was picked up a small number of times. The chain employs TRBV10-3 and TRBJ1-1, with D possibly TRBD1 on 5 matching bases. Germline-derived CDR1 and CDR2 are ENHRY and SYGVKD. V lost 3 bases, J lost 3 bases, and 17 bases lay in between. The CDR3 has 16 residues. The CDR3 coding sequence is TGTGCCATCAGTGAACCGGGACGCCCGAGGGACACTGAAGCTTTCTTT. It is translated as CAISEPGRPRDTEAFF.

The chain is built from TRBV4-2 and TRBJ1-3; perhaps TRBD1 as D (5 bases). V dropped 5 bases and J dropped 4 bases, with 18 bases sitting between them. The CDR3 is made up of 16 amino acids. Per the germline V gene, CDR1 is LGHNA and CDR2 is YNFKEQ. Here the CDR3 reads CASSKAAGRSGNTIYF. The CDR3 DNA is TGTGCCAGCAGCAAAGCGGCAGGGCGTTCGGGAAACACCATATATTTT.

This chain links TRBV5-4 with TRBJ1-2, with 7 nucleotides matching TRBD1. This CDR3 spans 15 amino acids. The V segment lost 0 bases and the J segment 1 base; nucleotides outside the gene matches: 3. Germline CDR1 SGHNT, CDR2 YYREEE (reference sequence). Here the CDR3 reads CASSLVRGSNYGYTF. The CDR3, as DNA: TGTGCCAGCAGCTTGGTCAGGGGGAGTAACTATGGCTACACCTTC.

The CDR3 reads CASSPGLAGPNEQFF. CDR3 in DNA: TGTGCCAGCAGTCCGGGACTAGCGGGACCCAATGAGCAGTTCTTC. The rearrangement joins TRBV2 to TRBJ2-1; TRBD2 aligns across 13 bases. This CDR3 region has 15 residues. The germline CDR1 and CDR2 sequences are SNHLY and FYNNEI. V lost 5 bases to trimming and J lost 6 bases; unmatched junction nucleotides: 4. Drawing the rest from reference TRBV2 and TRBJ2-1, the complete variable domain is EPEVTQTPSHQVTQMGQEVILRCVPISNHLYFYWYRQILGQKVEFLVSFYNNEISEKSEIFDDQFSVERPDGSNFTLKIRSTKLEDSAMYFCASSPGLAGPNEQFFGPGTRLTVL.

The chain links TRBV4-1 to TRBJ1-2, with 11 bases matching TRBD1. This CDR3 is 15 amino acids long. Germline loops: CDR1 MGHRA, CDR2 YSYEKL. V shed 4 bases and J 1 base; nucleotides not matched to a gene: 2. Here the CDR3 reads CASSPGQGVNYGYTF. For the CDR3, the DNA is TGCGCCAGCAGCCCGGGACAGGGGGTTAACTATGGCTACACCTTC.

The gene calls are TRBV19 and TRBJ1-1; TRBD1 aligns across 7 bases. Germline V CDR1 and CDR2: LNHDA, SQIVND (reference sequence). This CDR3 contains 14 residues. J was trimmed by 0 bases and V by 7 bases; bases with no gene match: 5. This CDR3 is CASMRDSLNTEAFF. CDR3 coding DNA: TGTGCCAGTATGAGGGACAGCCTGAACACTGAAGCTTTCTTT.

This clone was picked up a small number of times. The rearrangement links TRBV5-5 to TRBJ1-3, with TRBD1 identical over 8 bases. V lost 3 bases to trimming and J lost 3 bases; unmatched junction nucleotides: 2. In germline, CDR1 is SGHKS, CDR2 YYEKEE (reference sequence). This CDR3 has 14 residues. This chain's CDR3 is CASSWDRRGNTIYF. CDR3 nucleotide sequence: TGTGCCAGCAGCTGGGACAGGCGTGGAAACACCATATATTTT.

The chain has TRBV5-1 and TRBJ1-1; the match to TRBD1 covers 7 bases. V lost 0 bases and J lost 6; bases outside the gene matches: 2. Germline V gene lookup returns CDR1 SGHRS and CDR2 YFSETQ. CDR3 length equals 13 residues. The chain's CDR3 is CASSLEGAAEAFF. The CDR3 nucleotides read TGCGCCAGCAGCTTGGAGGGGGCAGCTGAAGCTTTCTTT.

V usage is TRBV5-1 and J usage is TRBJ1-2, with D possibly matching TRBD1 (6 bases). Germline CDR1 SGHRS, CDR2 YFSETQ. Trimming removed 4 bases from V and 1 base from J, with 8 bases in between. The CDR3 length is 13 residues. CDR3: CASSQDSNYGYTF. The CDR3 DNA reads TGCGCCAGCAGCCAGGACAGTAACTATGGCTACACCTTC.

This sequence joins TRBV5-6 and TRBJ2-5, with TRBD1 matching over 7 bases. Germline V lookup: CDR1 SGHDT, CDR2 YYEEEE. J gave up 4 bases and V 4 bases, and 7 bases lay outside the gene matches. CDR3 size: 14 residues. DNA for the CDR3: TGTGCCAGCAGCGCCGGGACAGTAGGAGAGACCCAGTACTTC. Amino acids: CASSAGTVGETQYF. Using reference TRBV5-6 and TRBJ2-5 for the parts outside the CDR3, the full variable domain is DAGVTQSPTHLIKTRGQQVTLRCSPKSGHDTVSWYQQALGQGPQFIFQYYEEEERQRGNFPDRFSGHQFPNYSSELNVNALLLGDSALYLCASSAGTVGETQYFGPGTRLLVL.